The clone carrying this T cell receptor (beta chain) was picked up a small number of times. CDR3 length equals 10 residues. V lost 6 bases to trimming and J lost 4 bases, with 6 bases between them. Germline V gives CDR1 DFQATT, CDR2 SNEGSKA (reference sequence). This record comes from a study of T-cell reconstitution after alpha-beta-depleted transplantation in children. Library preparation (for TCRbeta) was performed with unique molecular identifiers. TCRdb passed the PCR reads through MiXCR, listing each CDR3 protein once. The sample records about 200,000 distinct CDR3 sequences, roughly 14% being singletons.

The chain joins TRBV20-1 to TRBJ1-2; D unresolved. The material sequenced was PBMCs from the stem cell graft donor, taken from the stem cell graft. The receptor comes from a human donor who donated a stem cell graft to a child with acute lymphoblastic leukemia. DNA for the CDR3: TGCAGTGCCAGCCTCTATGGCTACACCTTC. Amino acids: CSASLYGYTF.